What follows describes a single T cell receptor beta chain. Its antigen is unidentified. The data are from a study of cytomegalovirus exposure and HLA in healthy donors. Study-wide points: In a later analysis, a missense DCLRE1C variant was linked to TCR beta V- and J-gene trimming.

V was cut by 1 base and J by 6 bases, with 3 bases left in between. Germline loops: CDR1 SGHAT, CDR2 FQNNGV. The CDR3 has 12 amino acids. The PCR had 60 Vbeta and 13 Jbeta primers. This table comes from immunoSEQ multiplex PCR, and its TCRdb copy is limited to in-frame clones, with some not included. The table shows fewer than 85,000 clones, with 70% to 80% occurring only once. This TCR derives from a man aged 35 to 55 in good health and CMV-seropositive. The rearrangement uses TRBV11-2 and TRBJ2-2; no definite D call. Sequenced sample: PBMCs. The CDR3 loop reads CASSLAAGELFF. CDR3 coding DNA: TGTGCCAGCAGCTTAGCAGCCGGGGAGCTGTTTTTT.